The clone carrying this TCR beta chain was counted ten times or more. The antigen remains undetermined. The CDR3 spans 15 residues. The V gene's germline CDR1 is SEHNR and CDR2 FQNEAQ (reference sequence). The V gene end was trimmed by 7 bases and the J gene end by 4 bases; junction bases not matched to a gene: 6. TCRdb called the reads again in MiXCR, with one record for every CDR3 protein. The top ten clones hold around 15% of a sample with approximately 1,000,000 distinct CDR3 sequences, around 31% of them seen once. The sample originates from a study of T cell repertoires in cytomegalovirus infection. For the study at large: Well-studied HLA-B-restricted CMV epitopes were used in the study alongside recently identified HLA-C-restricted ones. CMV infection and matching HLA type were both indicated by public TCR beta signatures.

Whole-study results and caveats: HLA-C-restricted CMV-specific TCR beta clonotypes were dominant in the ex vivo response. Cumulative frequency of public TCR beta families picked out carriers of CMV plus the relevant HLA.

Sample: cultured CD8+ T cells from PBMCs, taken from culture after CMV antigen stimulation. The clonotype was recovered from a human donor in good health (CMV status not recorded). Some clones in this sample may be carry-over from other donors' samples. The chain is built from TRBV7-9 and TRBJ2-1; 11 bases line up with TRBD2. The CDR3 region is CASMELAGGYNEQFF. The CDR3 DNA sequence: TGTGCCAGCATGGAGCTAGCGGGGGGTTACAATGAGCAGTTCTTC.